The 21 T cell receptor beta chains presented below share a single source sample, sequenced in a study of response to subunit inactivated influenza vaccine. MiXCR, run by TCRdb on the RT-PCR reads, gives a single entry per CDR3 protein. The data hold hundreds of thousands of distinct CDR3 sequences, with 6% to 9% observed a single time. The sequencing used PBMCs from blood, collected around 25 months after vaccination. All receptors derive from a man aged 50 to 75 who received an inactivated influenza vaccine.

The chain carries TRBV12-3 or TRBV12-4 and TRBJ2-7, with 10 nucleotides matching TRBD1. CDR3 length: 14 residues. The V segment lost 4 bases and the J segment 6 bases; nucleotides outside the gene matches: 6. The CDR3 nucleotides read TGTGCCAGCAGTTCCCGGACAGGGGGGTTCGAGCAGTACTTC. Amino acid sequence: CASSSRTGGFEQYF.

This clonotype has only a few counts. The CDR3 region has the DNA TGTGCCAGCAGTCTCAGGGGGCGCGAGGGCTATGGCTACACCTTC. This encodes CASSLRGREGYGYTF. V usage is TRBV6-1 and J usage is TRBJ1-2; 8 bases are shared with TRBD1. Germline trimming cut 5 bases from V and 4 bases from J; bases unmatched to any gene: 9. This CDR3 comprises 15 residues. The V gene's germline CDR1 is MNHNS and CDR2 SASEGT.

Many counts were recorded for this clonotype. The chain is built from TRBV4-1 and TRBJ2-3, with 10 bases lining up with TRBD1. The germline CDR1 and CDR2 sequences are MGHRA and YSYEKL. The CDR3 totals 14 residues. The J segment lost 5 bases and the V segment lost 4 bases, leaving 3 bases of the junction unmatched. CDR3 protein: CASSPTGGLDTQYF. The CDR3 DNA sequence: TGCGCCAGCAGCCCGACAGGGGGCTTAGATACGCAGTATTTT.

Points on this clonotype: This may be a read error, as it is one base from a much larger clone. The chain links TRBV28 to TRBJ2-5; no clear D. Germline loops: CDR1 MDHEN, CDR2 SYDVKM. CDR3 length equals 11 residues. V was cut by 4 bases and J by 4 bases, with 4 bases left in between. The CDR3 region is CASSSVETQYF. The CDR3, as DNA: TGTGCCAGCAGTTCCGTAGAGACCCAGTACTTC. Supplemented by reference TRBV28 and TRBJ2-5, the full variable domain reads DVKVTQSSRYLVKRTGEKVFLECVQDMDHENMFWYRQDPGLGLRLIYFSYDVKMKEKGDIPEGYSVSREKKERFSLILESASTNQTSMYLCASSSVETQYFGPGTRLLVL.

The chain carries TRBV20-1 and TRBJ1-2; D might be TRBD1 (5 bases). V gave up 8 bases and J gave up 6 bases, with 22 bases separating them. Per germline, CDR1 DFQATT and CDR2 SNEGSKA (reference sequence). The CDR3 length is 14 residues. The CDR3 coding sequence is TGCAGTATTTGGGGGGGAGCCTTCACCAATGGCTACACCTTC. This codes for CSIWGGAFTNGYTF.

Only a few counts were recorded for this clonotype. The chain carries TRBV5-5 and TRBJ1-2; D gene unclear. Per the germline V gene, CDR1 is SGHKS and CDR2 is YYEKEE (reference sequence). This CDR3 region has 13 residues. V lost 3 bases to trimming and J lost 8 bases, with 14 bases between them. In DNA form, the CDR3 reads TGTGCCAGCAGCTGGGATGGAGTAGGCGGCTACACCTTC. It translates to CASSWDGVGGYTF.

The V gene is TRBV2, the J gene TRBJ2-7, with D possibly TRBD1 on 5 matching bases. Trimming shortened V by 7 bases and J by 6 bases, and 13 bases separated the two germline ends. The germline V gene encodes CDR1 SNHLY and CDR2 FYNNEI. The CDR3 runs 12 residues. The CDR3 spells CASMPGLGEQYF. The CDR3 nucleotides are TGTGCCAGCATGCCAGGGTTGGGCGAGCAGTACTTC. Full variable domain (remainder filled in from reference TRBV2 and TRBJ2-7): EPEVTQTPSHQVTQMGQEVILRCVPISNHLYFYWYRQILGQKVEFLVSFYNNEISEKSEIFDDQFSVERPDGSNFTLKIRSTKLEDSAMYFCASMPGLGEQYFGPGTRLTVT.

This clonotype was detected many times. The chain combines TRBV3-1 with TRBJ2-2, with a tentative D call TRBD2 (5 bases). Germline-derived CDR1 and CDR2 are LGHDT and YNNKEL (reference sequence). The CDR3 extends over 18 amino acids. The V gene lost 4 bases and the J gene lost 8 bases, with 26 bases spanning the gap. The CDR3 nucleotides are TGTGCCAGCAGCCCAAATTGGCGAGGGCTCAAGAGTCGGGGGGAGCTGTTTTTT. Protein: CASSPNWRGLKSRGELFF.

The rearrangement joins TRBV2 to TRBJ1-1, with a weak D call TRBD1 (6 bases). CDR1 and CDR2 (germline): SNHLY, FYNNEI. V was clipped by 7 bases and J by 1 base, with 16 bases between them. The CDR3 length is 15 residues. The CDR3 region is CASTSWGGPNTEAFF. CDR3 nucleotides: TGTGCCAGCACCTCGTGGGGGGGCCCGAACACTGAAGCTTTCTTT.

In its sample, this clonotype was seen many times. The rearrangement joins TRBV4-2 to TRBJ1-2; TRBD1 matches at 7 bases. The germline CDR1 and CDR2 sequences are LGHNA and YNFKEQ. The V segment lost 0 bases and the J segment 6 bases; nucleotides outside the gene matches: 7. The CDR3 length is 15 residues. CDR3 DNA: TGTGCCAGCAGCCAAGATCTTGACAGGGATGATGGCTACACCTTC. Its protein product is CASSQDLDRDDGYTF.

This sequence joins TRBV6-2 or TRBV6-3 and TRBJ1-1; TRBD1 matches at 8 bases. There are 15 residues in the CDR3. Germline loops: CDR1 MNHEY, CDR2 SVGEGT. Unmatched junction bases numbered 8, after V lost 6 bases and J lost 2 bases. Written as DNA, the CDR3 is TGTGCCAGCAGATTTCGGGACAGGAAAAACACTGAAGCTTTCTTT. This sequence encodes CASRFRDRKNTEAFF.

This clonotype has just a few counts. The CDR3 DNA reads TGTGCCAGCAGTCCCCCGGGACTAGCAGAGACCCAGTACTTC. This sequence encodes CASSPPGLAETQYF. This chain connects TRBV12-3 or TRBV12-4 to TRBJ2-5, with 9 bases identical to TRBD2. This CDR3 spans 14 amino acids. V lost 5 bases and J lost 4; bases outside the gene matches: 5.

The chain uses TRBV3-1 and TRBJ1-6; no clear D gene. V gave up 5 bases and J gave up 7 bases, with 9 bases separating them. The CDR3 runs to 13 residues. The germline gives CDR1 LGHDT, CDR2 YNNKEL (reference sequence). CDR3 loop: CASSETINSPLHF. The DNA of the CDR3 is TGTGCCAGCAGCGAGACGATAAATTCACCCCTCCACTTT.

This clonotype was detected many times. CDR3 coding DNA: TGTGCCAGCAGCCAAGACCAGGGGGGAGATCAGCCCCAGCATTTT. Residues: CASSQDQGGDQPQHF. The chain links TRBV4-2 to TRBJ1-5, with 7 bases fitting TRBD1. V was clipped by 0 bases and J by 5 bases; unmatched bases: 4. In germline, CDR1 is LGHNA, CDR2 YNFKEQ. There are 15 residues in the CDR3.

This clonotype occurred a few times. This rearrangement joins TRBV7-9 to TRBJ2-3, with 8 bases aligning to TRBD1. The CDR3 has 15 residues. The ends lost 5 bases at V and 5 bases at J; junction bases unmatched: 9. Germline-derived CDR1 and CDR2 are SEHNR and FQNEAQ (reference sequence). The CDR3 sequence: CASSRDRGRGDTQYF. In DNA, the CDR3 is TGTGCCAGCAGCCGAGACAGGGGCCGGGGAGATACGCAGTATTTT.

In this sample, this clonotype turned up a few times. The chain carries TRBV12-3 or TRBV12-4 and TRBJ1-2; D is ambiguous. The CDR3 covers 13 residues. With 3 bases removed from V and 4 bases from J, the gap between germline ends came to 9 bases. This chain's CDR3 is CASSLDSAYGYTF. The CDR3 DNA sequence: TGTGCCAGCAGTTTGGACTCAGCCTATGGCTACACCTTC.

In this sample, this clonotype turned up a few times. V gene TRBV20-1 combines with J gene TRBJ2-1; either TRBD1 or TRBD2 may supply D (5 bases each). This CDR3 comprises 12 residues. V gave up 6 bases and J gave up 5 bases, with 11 bases separating them. The germline V gene has CDR1 DFQATT and CDR2 SNEGSKA (reference sequence). Here the CDR3 reads CSARDLHNEQFF. Written as DNA, the CDR3 is TGCAGTGCGAGGGACCTACACAATGAGCAGTTCTTC.

V usage is TRBV19 and J usage is TRBJ1-1; D gene unclear. Germline CDR1 LNHDA, CDR2 SQIVND (reference sequence). This CDR3 has 11 amino acids. V lost 5 bases and J 4 bases, leaving 5 bases between the germline ends. CDR3 in amino acids: CASSVGTEAFF. The CDR3 nucleotides are TGTGCCAGTAGTGTGGGCACTGAAGCTTTCTTT.

This chain links TRBV5-1 with TRBJ2-1, with D tentatively TRBD2 (5 bases). Germline CDR1 and CDR2: SGHRS and YFSETQ. There are 15 residues in the CDR3. V lost 0 bases to trimming and J lost 7 bases, with 14 bases between them. CDR3 bases: TGCGCCAGCAGCTTGGTTACGGACTTTAGGAATGAGCAGTTCTTC. It yields the protein CASSLVTDFRNEQFF.

The chain is built from TRBV11-3 and TRBJ2-3; D gene ambiguous. The CDR3 runs 15 residues. Deletions cut 0 bases from V and 0 bases from J, with 7 bases between. The germline V gene has CDR1 SGHNT and CDR2 YENEEA. The CDR3 coding sequence is TGTGCCAGCAGCTTAGATGGGCTAAGCACAGATACGCAGTATTTT. Its translation: CASSLDGLSTDTQYF.

The chain uses TRBV12-3 or TRBV12-4 and TRBJ1-2; D unresolved. Deletions cut 7 bases from V and 6 bases from J, with 18 bases between. The CDR3 is 14 residues long. The CDR3 loop reads CASTSGGLYDGYTF. For the CDR3, the DNA is TGTGCCAGCACCAGTGGCGGGTTATACGATGGCTACACCTTC.